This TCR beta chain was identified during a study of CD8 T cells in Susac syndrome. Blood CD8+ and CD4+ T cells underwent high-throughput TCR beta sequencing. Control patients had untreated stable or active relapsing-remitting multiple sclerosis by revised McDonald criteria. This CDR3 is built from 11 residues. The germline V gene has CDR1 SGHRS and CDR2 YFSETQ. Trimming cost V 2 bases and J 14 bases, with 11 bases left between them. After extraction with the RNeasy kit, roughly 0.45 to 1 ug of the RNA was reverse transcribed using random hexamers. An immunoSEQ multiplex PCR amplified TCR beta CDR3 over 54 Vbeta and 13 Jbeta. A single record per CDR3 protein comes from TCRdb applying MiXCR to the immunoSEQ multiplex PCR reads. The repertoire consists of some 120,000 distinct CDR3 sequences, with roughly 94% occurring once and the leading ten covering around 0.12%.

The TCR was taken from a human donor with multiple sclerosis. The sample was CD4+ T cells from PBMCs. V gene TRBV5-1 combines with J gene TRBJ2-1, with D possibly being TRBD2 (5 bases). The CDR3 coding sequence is TGCGCCAGCAGCTTAGGGCTGAGGGAGTTCTTC. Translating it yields CASSLGLREFF.